This T cell receptor beta chain was observed in a study of T-cell memory formation after mild COVID-19. The junction had 12 bases not matched to a gene; V was cut back by 5 bases and J by 6 bases. CDR1 is MGHRA and CDR2 is YSYEKL in the germline V gene. This CDR3 contains 16 residues. 5'RACE with constant-segment primers built TCRalpha and TCRbeta cDNA libraries with UMIs. TCRdb re-called the 5' RACE reads with MiXCR, one entry per CDR3 protein. The repertoire includes 550,000 to 650,000 distinct CDR3 sequences, 15% to 20% of them detected once, and roughly 8.2% sits in the top ten. The sample taken for sequencing was PBMCs or a T cell subset sorted from them (not recorded which). The receptor was isolated from an adult woman who had mild COVID-19 (a few samples of this study predate the infection). Cell type and time point are not known. This chain uses TRBV4-1 with TRBJ1-2; TRBD1 matches 10 bases. The chain's CDR3 is CASSGRQGAQGDGYTF. The CDR3 coding sequence is TGCGCCAGCAGCGGACGACAGGGGGCGCAGGGTGATGGCTACACCTTC.